The 5 T cell receptor beta chains below come from one sample, sequenced in a study of blood T cell repertoires in COVID-19. Sequencing was performed with immunoSEQ multiplex PCR; in TCRdb, only in-frame clones are kept and a portion is missing. The table shows about 250,000 clones, with over 75% occurring only once. Sequencing was carried out using peripheral blood. These TCRs come from a woman older than 75 with acute or convalescent COVID-19.

The chain joins TRBV19 to TRBJ2-3; a possible D gene is TRBD1 (5 bases). The germline V and J ends were trimmed by 1 base and 2 bases, with 13 bases remaining between them. The CDR3 extends over 16 amino acids. The germline gives CDR1 LNHDA, CDR2 SQIVND (reference sequence). In DNA form, the CDR3 reads TGTGCCAGTAGTATAGGGCAGGGTATTAACACAGATACGCAGTATTTT. Translating it yields CASSIGQGINTDTQYF.

This clone came up a few times. The chain couples TRBV6-1 to TRBJ1-2; a weak D match, TRBD1 (5 bases). Germline assignment: CDR1 MNHNS and CDR2 SASEGT. The CDR3 is made up of 14 amino acids. V was cut by 3 bases and J by 4 bases, with 12 bases left in between. DNA for the CDR3: TGTGCCAGCAGTGACAGGGTGTTCCCCTATGGCTACACCTTC. Protein sequence: CASSDRVFPYGYTF.

The V call is TRBV5-4, the J call TRBJ1-2; tentatively, D is TRBD1 (5 bases). The ends were cut back, 3 bases at V and 2 bases at J, with 20 bases in the middle. Germline V gene sequence: CDR1 SGHNT, CDR2 YYREEE (reference sequence). This CDR3 region has 17 residues. The CDR3 reads CASSSSTVPNKNYGYTF. In nucleotides, the CDR3 is TGTGCCAGCAGCTCGTCGACAGTCCCTAATAAAAACTATGGCTACACCTTC.

The chain carries TRBV5-4 and TRBJ2-3; D unresolved. V dropped 4 bases and J dropped 3 bases, with 6 bases sitting between them. Germline CDR1 SGHNT, CDR2 YYREEE (reference sequence). CDR3 length: 12 residues. CDR3 bases: TGTGCCAGCAGCCCGAGGACAGATACGCAGTATTTT. Translating gives CASSPRTDTQYF.

V gene TRBV7-9 combines with J gene TRBJ1-6, with a weak D call TRBD1 (5 bases). From germline, CDR1 is SEHNR and CDR2 FQNEAQ (reference sequence). V gave up 1 base and J gave up 0 bases, with 13 bases separating them. The CDR3 loop spans 18 amino acids. The CDR3 DNA reads as TGTGCCAGCAGCTTAGGTGCCAGGGCCAGCTCCTATAATTCACCCCTCCACTTT. Encoded protein: CASSLGARASSYNSPLHF.